These T cell receptor beta chains were read from a single sample in a study of metastatic and nonmetastatic thyroid tumors. TCRdb re-called clones via MiXCR from the PCR reads. Counted here are roughly 25,000 clones, 14% to 15% occurring once; the ten biggest clones make up approximately 3.4%. The sequenced material came from blood. The receptors derive from a female donor with papillary thyroid cancer or a benign thyroid nodule (not recorded which). Some clones in this sample may be carry-over from other donors' samples. Both conserved end residues are part of each CDR3. The D gene is left open where the match is weak. Only some rows state a clone size, as once, few, many or a class for expanded clones.

TRBJ1-3 | 14 | TRBV5-8 | . | . | TGTGCCAGCAGCCTGGTCAGTGGCGGGAGCACCATATATTTT | CASSLVSGGSTIYF
TRBJ2-7 | 14 | TRBV10-3 | medium-sized | TRBD1 | TGTGCCATCAGTGGGACAGGGGGCTCCTACGAGCAGTACTTC | CAISGTGGSYEQYF
TRBJ2-3 | 18 | TRBV4-1 | many | TRBD2 | TGCGCCAGCAGCCAAGAAGGCCGCATAGCGGGAGCCACAGATACGCAGTATTTT | CASSQEGRIAGATDTQYF
TRBJ1-5 | 15 | TRBV7-8 | . | . | TGTGCCAGCAGCCAAAACAGGGTGGCGGGTGAGCCCCAGCATTTT | CASSQNRVAGEPQHF
TRBJ2-2 | 16 | TRBV18 | . | . | TGTGCCAGCTCACCACGTGGACAGCTAAACACCGGGGAGCTGTTTTTT | CASSPRGQLNTGELFF
TRBJ2-7 | 16 | TRBV4-1 | . | TRBD2 | TGCGCCAGCAGCCTGGCCCCGGGACTAGGTACCTACGAGCAGTACTTC | CASSLAPGLGTYEQYF
TRBJ2-7 | 15 | TRBV18 | . | TRBD1 | TGTGCCAGCTCACCAGGACAGGGGGCACCCTACGAGCAGTACTTC | CASSPGQGAPYEQYF
TRBJ2-7 | 15 | TRBV28 | . | . | TGTGCCAGCAGTCCAACTAAGACAAATTCCTACGAGCAGTACTTC | CASSPTKTNSYEQYF
TRBJ2-3 | 15 | TRBV6-2/TRBV6-3 | few | . | TGCGCCAGCATCCGGGACAAGACGAGCACAGATACGCAGTATTTT | CASIRDKTSTDTQYF
TRBJ2-3 | 18 | TRBV10-3 | many | TRBD2 | TGTGCCATCAGTGAGCCCCAGCGGGAGGACTCGTTGGCAGATACGCAGTATTTT | CAISEPQREDSLADTQYF
TRBJ2-2 | 17 | TRBV11-2 | many | TRBD2 | TGTGCCAGCAGCTTAGGTGGCAGCGGGATTGTTTCCGGGGAGCTGTTTTTT | CASSLGGSGIVSGELFF
TRBJ1-1 | 11 | TRBV30 | many | . | TGTGCCTGGAGTGTACTGGGTGAAGCTTTCTTT | CAWSVLGEAFF
TRBJ2-3 | 15 | TRBV28 | few | . | TGTGCCTGCAGTTTCCCCGGTGTGGAGACAGATACGCAGTATTTT | CACSFPGVETDTQYF
TRBJ2-1 | 12 | TRBV28 | many | . | TGTGCCAGCAGTTTTCAGACCCATGAGCAGTTCTTC | CASSFQTHEQFF
TRBJ1-2 | 14 | TRBV15 | many | TRBD1 | TGTGCCACCAGCAGAGTACAGGGGGACGATGGCTACACCTTC | CATSRVQGDDGYTF
TRBJ2-7 | 15 | TRBV27 | few | . | TGTGCCGGCAGTCCTTTTAGAGTAGGAAGCTACGAGCAGTACTTC | CAGSPFRVGSYEQYF
TRBJ1-3 | 12 | TRBV19 | many | . | TGTGCCAGCCGGGGATCTCCAGGCACCATATATTTT | CASRGSPGTIYF
TRBJ2-1 | 13 | TRBV30 | many | . | TGTGCCTGGAGTGGGAATCGTAGACGGGGGAAGTTCTTC | CAWSGNRRRGKFF
TRBJ2-7 | 13 | TRBV7-9 | many | . | TGTGCCAGCAGCTTAGTACTGACCTACGAGCAGTACTTC | CASSLVLTYEQYF
TRBJ2-3 | 15 | TRBV7-2 | many | . | TGTGCCAGCAGCTCCTCCAGGGAAAGGACAGATACGCAGTATTTT | CASSSSRERTDTQYF
TRBJ1-2 | 15 | TRBV6-1 | many | . | TGTGCCAGCAGTGAAGAGGACCACCCACGCTATGGCTACACCTTC | CASSEEDHPRYGYTF
TRBJ2-7 | 17 | TRBV4-3 | many | . | TGCGCCAGCAGCCAAGATCACACCCAGGTGACTACCTACGAGCAGTACTTC | CASSQDHTQVTTYEQYF
TRBJ1-5 | 14 | TRBV5-4 | many | . | TGTGCCAGCAGCTTGGGGTATAGCAATCAGCCCCAGCATTTT | CASSLGYSNQPQHF
TRBJ2-7 | 13 | TRBV3-1 | many | . | TGTGCCAGCAGCCTAGCCCCCATTTTTGAGCAGTACTTC | CASSLAPIFEQYF
TRBJ2-6 | 17 | TRBV7-9 | many | . | TGTGCCAGCAGTTCCGGATCAGGGAACTCTGGGGCCAACGTCCTGACTTTC | CASSSGSGNSGANVLTF
TRBJ1-5 | 14 | TRBV5-5 | many | TRBD1 | TGTGCCAGCAGCTTCGGACAGGCGGGGATCCCCCAGCATTTT | CASSFGQAGIPQHF
TRBJ1-1 | 15 | TRBV6-1 | . | . | TGTGCCAGCAGCCCCAGGGGCCAGGCGAACCCTGAAGCTTTCTTT | CASSPRGQANPEAFF
TRBJ2-3 | 15 | TRBV6-1 | many | TRBD2 | TGTGCCAGCAAACCGGGACTAGCTAGCACAGATACGCAGTATTTT | CASKPGLASTDTQYF
TRBJ1-3 | 17 | TRBV18 | . | . | TGTGCCAGCTCACCACCCTTCAGCCTAGTAGATGGAAACACCATATATTTT | CASSPPFSLVDGNTIYF
TRBJ1-2 | 13 | TRBV5-5 | many | . | TGTGCCAGCAGCTTGGGCCGCAGGGATGGCTACACCTTC | CASSLGRRDGYTF
TRBJ1-6 | 14 | TRBV20-1 | many | . | TGCAGTGCCCCAGGGGTCGGAGTTCGTTCACCCCTCCACTTT | CSAPGVGVRSPLHF
TRBJ1-3 | 15 | TRBV5-1 | . | . | TGCGCCAGCAGCTCGATGACAGGCTCTGGAAACACCATATATTTT | CASSSMTGSGNTIYF
TRBJ1-6 | 13 | TRBV28 | many | . | TGTGCCAGCAGTTTCTTTAGTAATTCACCCCTCCACTTT | CASSFFSNSPLHF
TRBJ2-5 | 15 | TRBV7-8 | many | . | TGTGCCAGCAGCTTAGAAGGGGGGTCCCAAGAGACCCAGTACTTC | CASSLEGGSQETQYF
TRBJ2-3 | 17 | TRBV11-2 | . | . | TGTGCCAGCATCTCCAGCGGCGTGAGCCCCAGCACAGATACGCAGTATTTT | CASISSGVSPSTDTQYF
TRBJ1-1 | 15 | TRBV6-2/TRBV6-3 | many | . | TGTGCCAGCAGTTACTCGTCAGGTACTCCCCCTGAAGCTTTCTTT | CASSYSSGTPPEAFF
TRBJ2-1 | 11 | TRBV12-3/TRBV12-4 | many | . | TGTGCCAGCGCCTCCCTGGTTGAGCAGTTCTTC | CASASLVEQFF
TRBJ2-1 | 15 | TRBV7-9 | many | TRBD1 | TGTGCCAGCAGCTTAGGGACAGGGGGTGTTGATGAGCAGTTCTTC | CASSLGTGGVDEQFF
TRBJ2-7 | 15 | TRBV6-1 | medium-sized | TRBD2 | TGTGCCAGCAGTGGACTAGCGGGAGGCTCCTACGAGCAGTACTTC | CASSGLAGGSYEQYF
TRBJ2-1 | 14 | TRBV20-1 | . | . | TGCAGTGCAATTCTAGGGGGATCCTACAATGAGCAGTTCTTC | CSAILGGSYNEQFF
TRBJ2-7 | 14 | TRBV28 | medium-sized | . | TGTGCCAGCAGGCCCGGGACTTTCTCCTACGAGCAGTACTTC | CASRPGTFSYEQYF
TRBJ2-7 | 13 | TRBV7-3 | many | . | TGTGCCAGCAGCTTAACGTCGGTGACCGAGCAGTACTTC | CASSLTSVTEQYF
TRBJ2-3 | 16 | TRBV6-6 | many | . | TGTGCCAGCAGTTACTCGGGGGGATGGAGTGCAGATACGCAGTATTTT | CASSYSGGWSADTQYF
TRBJ2-5 | 13 | TRBV30 | many | TRBD2 | TGTGCCTGGGAAGCTAGCGGGAGGGAGACCCAGTACTTC | CAWEASGRETQYF
TRBJ2-7 | 17 | TRBV12-3/TRBV12-4 | medium-sized | TRBD2 | TGTGCCAGCAGTTTCCCCCCGACTAGCGAGGGGTACTACGAGCAGTACTTC | CASSFPPTSEGYYEQYF
TRBJ2-1 | 15 | TRBV19 | many | TRBD1 | TGTGCCAGTAGAATAGCAGGGGGCGGGCTAGGTGAGCAGTTCTTC | CASRIAGGGLGEQFF
TRBJ1-6 | 16 | TRBV6-1 | few | TRBD1 | TGTGCCAGCAGCGAGGGGGCCCTGGGGCTGAATTCACCCCTCCACTTT | CASSEGALGLNSPLHF
TRBJ2-5 | 12 | TRBV29-1 | few | . | TGCAGCGTTGAAGTGACCCCCTCGACCCAGTACTTC | CSVEVTPSTQYF
TRBJ2-1 | 14 | TRBV6-2/TRBV6-3 | many | . | TGTGCCAGCACCCAGAGGGCCCCAAACAATGAGCAGTTCTTC | CASTQRAPNNEQFF
TRBJ2-7 | 17 | TRBV4-1 | . | . | TGCGCCAGCAGCCCATTCGGTGCTCGGACGTCACAACGCGAGGAGTACTTC | CASSPFGARTSQREEYF
TRBJ2-5 | 15 | TRBV28 | few | . | TGTGCCAGCAGTGATTCTAGGGCCCCTCGGGAGAACCAGTACTTC | CASSDSRAPRENQYF
TRBJ1-5 | 17 | TRBV28 | many | TRBD1 | TGTGCCAGCAGTCCCACTTCGCGACAGGGTCCTAATCAGCCCCAGCATTTT | CASSPTSRQGPNQPQHF
TRBJ1-5 | 13 | TRBV6-6 | few | . | TGTACCAGCAGTTACTCGGTAGTTCAGCCCCAGCATTTT | CTSSYSVVQPQHF
TRBJ1-3 | 15 | TRBV30 | many | . | TGTGCCTGGAGTTGGGGGGTCTTCTCTGGAAACACCATATATTTT | CAWSWGVFSGNTIYF
TRBJ2-3 | 14 | TRBV20-1 | many | . | TGCAGTGCTGGTTGGGACCCAAAGGGAGATACGCAGTATTTT | CSAGWDPKGDTQYF
TRBJ2-3 | 15 | TRBV11-2 | . | . | TGTGCCAGCAGCTTAATCGGGGGCCTCACAGATACGCAGTATTTT | CASSLIGGLTDTQYF